This TCR beta chain was observed in a study of T cell responses to AZD1222 COVID-19 vaccine. The CDR3 runs to 12 residues. Trimming took 11 bases from V and 8 from J, leaving 18 bases between them. Germline CDR1 LNHDA, CDR2 SQIVND (reference sequence). Libraries were prepared by immunoSEQ multiplex PCR; TCRdb keeps only in-frame clonotypes and omits some of them. The data hold under 200,000 clones, with 94% observed a single time. The sequence was collected from an adult in good health. Sample: peripheral blood, taken on day 0 of AZD1222 vaccination. V gene TRBV19 combines with J gene TRBJ1-2, with D possibly TRBD1 on 5 matching bases. The DNA of the CDR3 is TGTGCCGGAGGGACGGAACTTGTGGGCTACACCTTC. Amino acid sequence: CAGGTELVGYTF.